Each of the 28 T cell receptor beta chains below was sequenced from the same sample in a study of cytomegalovirus exposure and HLA in healthy donors. Clones were read by immunoSEQ multiplex PCR, and TCRdb kept only the in-frame ones, dropping some. The top ten clones hold approximately 1.1% of a sample with 89,000 or so clones, 85% to 95% of them seen once. The specimen sequenced was PBMCs. These receptors all come from a woman aged 30 to 39 in good health and CMV-seropositive.

The V call is TRBV4-3, the J call TRBJ2-7; 9 bases agree with TRBD1. CDR1 and CDR2 (germline): LGHNA, YSLEER. With V trimmed by 0 bases and J by 2 bases, 5 bases remained unmatched. The length of the CDR3 is 16 residues. CDR3 DNA: TGCGCCAGCAGCCAAGATCTCTGGACAGGGGCCTACGAGCAGTACTTC. Translated, it gives CASSQDLWTGAYEQYF.

The chain is built from TRBV7-9 and TRBJ2-7; 7 nucleotides line up with TRBD2. Trimming took 1 base from V and 6 from J; bases not matched to a gene: 9. Germline CDR1 SEHNR, CDR2 FQNEAQ (reference sequence). The CDR3 is 15 residues long. CDR3 coding DNA: TGTGCCAGCAGCTTAGGAAGCGGGACGGCGGGCGAGCAGTACTTC. Residues: CASSLGSGTAGEQYF.

The V call is TRBV11-2, the J call TRBJ2-3; no definite D call. Germline lookup yields CDR1 SGHAT and CDR2 FQNNGV. The CDR3 loop spans 14 amino acids. Between the trimmed V and J ends, which lost 1 base and 0 bases, there was a span of 5 bases. CDR3: CASSLGRSTDTQYF. DNA of the CDR3: TGTGCCAGCAGCTTAGGTCGGAGCACAGATACGCAGTATTTT. Full variable domain (rest looked up from reference TRBV11-2 and TRBJ2-3): EAGVAQSPRYKIIEKRQSVAFWCNPISGHATLYWYQQILGQGPKLLIQFQNNGVVDDSQLPKDRFSAERLKGVDSTLKIQPAKLEDSAVYLCASSLGRSTDTQYFGPGTRLTVL.

The chain recombines TRBV27 with TRBJ1-4; 9 bases match TRBD1. CDR1 is MNHEY and CDR2 is SMNVEV in the germline V gene (reference sequence). The V gene end was trimmed by 0 bases and the J gene end by 5 bases; junction bases not matched to a gene: 13. The CDR3 covers 19 residues. CDR3 nucleotide sequence: TGTGCCAGCAGTTTATCTGGCGCCAGACCGGGACAGGGAAATGAAAAACTGTTTTTT. This encodes CASSLSGARPGQGNEKLFF. The full variable domain, completed using reference TRBV27 and TRBJ1-4, is EAQVTQNPRYLITVTGKKLTVTCSQNMNHEYMSWYRQDPGLGLRQIYYSMNVEVTDKGDVPEGYKVSRKEKRNFPLILESPSPNQTSLYFCASSLSGARPGQGNEKLFFGSGTQLSVL.

The chain uses TRBV28 and TRBJ2-7; 9 nucleotides match TRBD1. This CDR3 contains 16 residues. CDR1 and CDR2 from the germline V gene are MDHEN and SYDVKM. Unmatched junction bases numbered 6, after V lost 2 bases and J lost 1 base. The CDR3 nucleotides read TGTGCCAGCAGTTTAGAGGGACAGGGAGTATCCTACGAGCAGTACTTC. Residues: CASSLEGQGVSYEQYF.

The chain recombines TRBV2 with TRBJ2-3, with TRBD2 matching over 8 bases. The CDR3 extends over 15 amino acids. From germline, CDR1 is SNHLY and CDR2 FYNNEI. With 6 bases clipped from V and 6 bases from J, the junction kept 11 bases outside the gene matches. The CDR3, as DNA: TGTGCCAGCAGACCAACTAGCGGACCTCGGGATACGCAGTATTTT. Translated, it gives CASRPTSGPRDTQYF.

The chain links TRBV7-2 to TRBJ2-3; 8 bases map to TRBD2. The germline V gene has CDR1 SGHTA and CDR2 FQGNSA. Trimming took 6 bases from V and 8 from J; bases not matched to a gene: 16. This CDR3 is built from 16 residues. The CDR3 protein is CASSIGSGRAGVTQYF. In DNA form, the CDR3 reads TGTGCCAGCAGTATAGGGTCCGGGAGGGCCGGGGTTACGCAGTATTTT. Full variable domain (outside the CDR3, taken from reference TRBV7-2 and TRBJ2-3): GAGVSQSPSNKVTEKGKDVELRCDPISGHTALYWYRQSLGQGLEFLIYFQGNSAPDKSGLPSDRFSAERTGGSVSTLTIQRTQQEDSAVYLCASSIGSGRAGVTQYFGPGTRLTVL.

V and J are TRBV21-1 and TRBJ1-3. TRBV21-1 is classified as a pseudogene. This CDR3 is built from 15 residues. DNA for the CDR3: TGTGCCAGCACTGGAGGGGTCGTATCTGGAAACACCATATATTTT. This encodes CASTGGVVSGNTIYF.

V gene TRBV6-5 combines with J gene TRBJ2-5, with 12 bases that match TRBD2. CDR1 is MNHEY, CDR2 SVGAGI, per germline. Trimming at V came to 8 bases and at J to 3 bases, leaving 4 bases not matched to a gene. The CDR3 is made up of 14 amino acids. The CDR3 region has the DNA TGTGCCAGCGGACGACTAGCGGGAGAAGAGACCCAGTACTTC. The encoded protein is CASGRLAGEETQYF.

The V call is TRBV30, the J call TRBJ2-1, with a possible D match to TRBD2 (6 bases). The germline V and J ends were trimmed by 2 bases and 7 bases, with 18 bases remaining between them. Germline values: CDR1 GTSNPN, CDR2 SVGIG (reference sequence). The CDR3 runs to 15 residues. CDR3 region: CAWSTGGGRGNEQFF. Here the CDR3 DNA reads TGTGCCTGGAGTACGGGCGGAGGCCGGGGGAATGAGCAGTTCTTC.

V gene TRBV6-1 combines with J gene TRBJ2-7; TRBD1 matches at 7 bases. The germline V gene has CDR1 MNHNS and CDR2 SASEGT. There are 14 residues in the CDR3. V shed 6 bases and J 1 base; nucleotides not matched to a gene: 6. Here the CDR3 DNA reads TGTGCCAGCAGCAGGGACAGCTCATCCTACGAGCAGTACTTC. Its protein is CASSRDSSSYEQYF.

The CDR3 protein is CASRPGTTRSYEQYF. CDR3 coding DNA: TGTGCCAGCAGACCAGGGACAACTCGGTCCTACGAGCAGTACTTC. The chain has TRBV6-1 and TRBJ2-7; perhaps TRBD1 as D (6 bases). Germline-derived CDR1 and CDR2 are MNHNS and SASEGT. The CDR3 length is 15 residues. Trimming left V 6 bases short and J 1 base short, with 16 bases between.

This clone has only one observation. The rearrangement joins TRBV19 to TRBJ1-5; D is uncertain. CDR1 is LNHDA and CDR2 is SQIVND in the germline V gene (reference sequence). V lost 8 bases, J lost 1 base, and 18 bases lay in between. The CDR3 covers 16 residues. CDR3 protein: CASGYQPGKSNQPQHF. The CDR3 region has the DNA TGTGCCAGTGGGTACCAACCGGGAAAAAGCAATCAGCCCCAGCATTTT.

The V call is TRBV7-9, the J call TRBJ2-7, with 11 bases aligning to TRBD2. The CDR3 covers 15 residues. V shed 5 bases, J shed 2 bases, and the junction held 5 bases outside the gene matches. CDR1 and CDR2 from the germline V gene are SEHNR and FQNEAQ (reference sequence). This chain's CDR3 is CASSGTSGSAYEQYF. CDR3 coding DNA: TGTGCCAGCAGCGGAACTAGCGGGAGTGCCTACGAGCAGTACTTC.

The chain recombines TRBV15 with TRBJ2-1, with 7 bases matching TRBD2. The ends lost 1 base at V and 0 bases at J; junction bases unmatched: 3. This CDR3 spans 16 amino acids. CDR1 is LNHNV and CDR2 is YYDKDF in the germline V gene (reference sequence). The CDR3 reads CATSRGGGSSYNEQFF. The DNA for the CDR3 is TGTGCCACCAGCAGAGGGGGCGGGAGCTCCTACAATGAGCAGTTCTTC.

The chain joins TRBV5-5 to TRBJ1-1; TRBD1 is a possible D gene (5 bases). The CDR3 extends over 16 amino acids. Trimming stripped 0 bases from V and 6 bases from J, with 18 bases between. CDR1 and CDR2 (germline): SGHKS, YYEKEE (reference sequence). For the CDR3, the DNA is TGTGCCAGCAGCTTGGGCGGGACTTTGTATTCGGCTGAAGCTTTCTTT. It is translated as CASSLGGTLYSAEAFF.

V is TRBV11-2 and J is TRBJ2-1; 13 positions match TRBD2. Losses at the gene ends were 5 bases for V and 7 bases for J; bases not matched to a gene: 5. The CDR3 runs to 15 residues. Germline lookup yields CDR1 SGHAT and CDR2 FQNNGV. For the CDR3, the DNA is TGTGCCAGCAGCACGACTAGCGGGAGGTTTAATGAGCAGTTCTTC. Its translation: CASSTTSGRFNEQFF.

The chain carries TRBV2 and TRBJ1-5; 8 positions match TRBD1. The germline gives CDR1 SNHLY, CDR2 FYNNEI. J lost 5 bases, V lost 7 bases, and 31 bases had no gene match. CDR3 length: 22 residues. The DNA for the CDR3 is TGTGCCAGCACAGGATCTGGTTCCCGGCTCAGGGGGCGCGGTGATACTGATCAGCCCCAGCATTTT. This codes for CASTGSGSRLRGRGDTDQPQHF.

In the case of this clone: Other DNA sequences in this sample translate to the same CDR3. The chain combines TRBV19 with TRBJ1-1; TRBD1 matches at 7 bases. The CDR3 length is 14 residues. Looked up from germline, CDR1 is LNHDA and CDR2 is SQIVND (reference sequence). The V and J ends lost 5 bases and 0 bases, in that order; junction bases with no gene match: 3. CDR3 region: CASSGTVLNTEAFF. In DNA form, the CDR3 reads TGTGCCAGTAGTGGGACAGTTTTGAACACTGAAGCTTTCTTT.

This rearrangement joins TRBV6-5 to TRBJ2-1, with D possibly matching TRBD1 (5 bases). CDR3 length: 12 amino acids. CDR1 MNHEY and CDR2 SVGAGI come from the germline V gene. V gave up 4 bases and J gave up 10 bases, with 11 bases separating them. The CDR3 region is CASSFQGPEQFF. The DNA for the CDR3 is TGTGCCAGCAGTTTCCAGGGTCCGGAGCAGTTCTTC.

The CDR3 sequence is CASSFGIFQSPTYEQYF. The CDR3 DNA reads TGTGCCAGCAGCTTTGGTATCTTCCAGTCTCCAACCTACGAGCAGTACTTC. The chain carries TRBV13 and TRBJ2-7; D is unclear. The ends were cut back, 3 bases at V and 2 bases at J, with 20 bases in the middle. Germline values: CDR1 PRHDT, CDR2 FYEKMQ (reference sequence). The CDR3 spans 17 residues.

The V gene is TRBV2, the J gene TRBJ1-5; tentative D call: TRBD1 (5 bases). Between the trimmed V and J ends, which lost 6 bases and 0 bases, there was a span of 15 bases. In germline, CDR1 is SNHLY, CDR2 FYNNEI. There are 16 residues in the CDR3. CDR3 residues: CASRGKMTASNQPQHF. DNA for the CDR3: TGTGCCAGCAGGGGGAAGATGACAGCTAGCAATCAGCCCCAGCATTTT.

The J gene is TRBJ2-6, the V gene TRBV4-3; 8 bases map to TRBD2. The CDR3 has 17 residues. J lost 0 bases, V lost 7 bases, and 8 bases had no gene match. Per germline, CDR1 LGHNA and CDR2 YSLEER. CDR3 protein: CASTPGGRSSGANVLTF. DNA of the CDR3: TGCGCCAGCACCCCGGGAGGGCGAAGCTCTGGGGCCAACGTCCTGACTTTC.

This sequence joins TRBV29-1 and TRBJ2-1; 11 positions match TRBD2. This CDR3 has 15 residues. The germline V gene encodes CDR1 SQVTM and CDR2 ANQGSEA. V dropped 5 bases and J dropped 7; count of bases not matched to a gene: 10. DNA of the CDR3: TGCAGCGTTTCGGGACTAGCGGCTAGGGTGAATGAGCAGTTCTTC. Amino acids: CSVSGLAARVNEQFF.

V usage is TRBV28 and J usage is TRBJ2-1, with TRBD2 matching over 8 bases. CDR1 MDHEN and CDR2 SYDVKM come from the germline V gene. This CDR3 has 15 amino acids. With V trimmed by 7 bases and J by 9 bases, 14 bases remained unmatched. DNA of the CDR3: TGTGCCAGCATCACAAGGGCGGGAGGACACGGTGAGCAGTTCTTC. As protein: CASITRAGGHGEQFF.

The gene calls are TRBV9 and TRBJ2-3; TRBD2 aligns across 8 bases. V lost 4 bases to trimming and J lost 6 bases; unmatched junction nucleotides: 10. The CDR3 runs to 15 residues. Per germline, CDR1 SGDLS and CDR2 YYNGEE. CDR3 DNA: TGTGCCAGCAGCACCAGCGGGAGTGTATTGGATACGCAGTATTTT. Translation gives CASSTSGSVLDTQYF. The full variable domain, rest sourced from reference TRBV9 and TRBJ2-3, is DSGVTQTPKHLITATGQRVTLRCSPRSGDLSVYWYQQSLDQGLQFLIQYYNGEERAKGNILERFSAQQFPDLHSELNLSSLELGDSALYFCASSTSGSVLDTQYFGPGTRLTVL.

V is TRBV5-8 and J is TRBJ2-2; D gene unclear. The length of the CDR3 is 13 residues. The V gene's germline CDR1 is SGHTS and CDR2 YDEGEE. Between the trimmed V and J ends, which lost 1 base and 5 bases, there was a span of 6 bases. CDR3 nucleotides: TGTGCCAGCAGCTTGACGGTAACCGGGGAGCTGTTTTTT. Amino acids: CASSLTVTGELFF.

This chain uses TRBV30 with TRBJ2-1; D might be TRBD2 (5 bases). The CDR3 has 13 residues. Germline V gene data show CDR1 as GTSNPN and CDR2 as SVGIG (reference sequence). V shed 2 bases and J shed 7 bases, with 12 bases lying between them. The CDR3 DNA follows: TGTGCCTGGAGTCCATCGCGGGTTAATGAGCAGTTCTTC. This translates into CAWSPSRVNEQFF.